This is a list of T cell receptor beta chains from one sample in a study of T-cell memory formation after mild COVID-19. MiXCR, run by TCRdb on the 5' RACE reads, gives a single entry per CDR3 protein. Here the sample spans 450,000 or so distinct CDR3 sequences, around a quarter being singletons. Sequenced: PBMCs or a T cell subset sorted from them (not recorded which). The origin of the receptors is an adult woman who had mild COVID-19 (a few samples of this study predate the infection). Cell type and time point are not known. Each CDR3 is given with its conserved first and last residue. The D gene is left open where the match is weak. Clone size is not always given. Where it is, it says once, few, many or a class for expanded clones.

>TRBV7-6|TRBJ2-5|TRBD2|NA
CASSLRRLAEETQYF
TGTGCCAGCAGCCTAAGGCGACTAGCGGAAGAGACCCAGTACTTC
>TRBV24-1|TRBJ2-1|TRBD2|NA
CATSDLGTSGINEQFF
TGTGCCACCAGTGATTTGGGGACTAGCGGGATAAATGAGCAGTTCTTC
>TRBV5-5|TRBJ2-1|NA|few
CASSWGTSSEQFF
TGTGCCAGCAGTTGGGGCACTTCTAGTGAGCAGTTCTTC
>TRBV14|TRBJ2-2|TRBD1|NA
CASSQWTGVATGELFF
TGTGCCAGCAGCCAATGGACAGGGGTGGCGACCGGGGAGCTGTTTTTT
>TRBV29-1|TRBJ2-6|NA|few
CSVSVEEGAVLTF
TGCAGCGTCAGCGTCGAGGAGGGCGCCGTCCTGACTTTC
>TRBV12-3/TRBV12-4|TRBJ2-2|NA|NA
CASSLSSGSGTGELFF
TGTGCCAGCAGTTTGAGCTCGGGTAGCGGCACCGGGGAGCTGTTTTTT
>TRBV21-1|TRBJ2-7|NA|few
CASSKAYGTSGSRSPYEQYF
TGTGCCAGCAGCAAAGCCTACGGGACTAGCGGGAGTAGGAGCCCCTACGAGCAGTACTTC
>TRBV7-9|TRBJ2-1|NA|few
CASSLGQFGQFF
TGTGCCAGCAGCTTAGGACAGTTCGGGCAGTTCTTC
>TRBV25-1|TRBJ2-1|TRBD2|NA
CASSASGSNEQFF
TGTGCCAGCAGTGCTAGCGGGAGCAATGAGCAGTTCTTC
>TRBV12-3/TRBV12-4|TRBJ2-2|NA|NA
CASISVGSKVFF
TGTGCCAGCATCTCCGTGGGTTCAAAGGTGTTTTTT
>TRBV3-1|TRBJ2-5|TRBD2|NA
CASSQGARGGQETQYF
TGTGCCAGCAGCCAAGGGGCCCGGGGGGGACAAGAGACCCAGTACTTC
>TRBV7-8|TRBJ2-3|NA|NA
CASSSSWADPDTQYF
TGTGCCAGCAGCTCCTCCTGGGCGGATCCAGATACGCAGTATTTT
>TRBV7-9|TRBJ2-3|NA|NA
CASSFRDLSTDTQYF
TGTGCCAGCAGCTTTAGGGACCTGAGCACAGATACGCAGTATTTT
>TRBV4-2|TRBJ1-2|TRBD1|NA
CASSQDDRGSRGYTF
TGTGCCAGCAGCCAAGATGACAGGGGCTCAAGAGGCTACACCTTC
>TRBV9|TRBJ2-3|NA|NA
CASSVASTDTQYF
TGTGCCAGCAGCGTAGCGTCTACAGATACGCAGTATTTT
>TRBV9|TRBJ2-3|NA|NA
CASSVAISGGFDTQYF
TGTGCCAGCAGCGTAGCAATCAGTGGAGGGTTCGATACGCAGTATTTT
>TRBV5-1|TRBJ2-5|TRBD1|few
CASSLDPGQGGETQYF
TGCGCCAGCAGCTTGGACCCGGGACAGGGGGGAGAGACCCAGTACTTC
>TRBV7-9|TRBJ1-3|NA|NA
CASSYDGNTIYF
TGTGCCAGCAGCTATGACGGAAACACCATATATTTT
>TRBV29-1|TRBJ2-3|TRBD2|NA
CSVPSGGGTDTQYF
TGCAGCGTACCTAGCGGGGGGGGCACAGATACGCAGTATTTT
>TRBV7-2|TRBJ2-1|TRBD1|few
CASSLILGTGEQFF
TGTGCCAGCAGCTTAATCTTAGGGACAGGGGAGCAGTTCTTC
>TRBV12-3/TRBV12-4|TRBJ1-5|NA|NA
CASSLGTGRGRGQPQHF
TGTGCCAGCAGTTTAGGCACGGGGCGAGGGCGCGGTCAGCCCCAGCATTTT
>TRBV20-1|TRBJ1-4|NA|few
CSAEGGKNEKLFF
TGCAGTGCAGAGGGAGGGAAGAATGAAAAACTGTTTTTT
>TRBV2|TRBJ2-1|NA|many
CASNWGGSSYNEQFF
TGTGCCAGCAATTGGGGAGGAAGCTCCTACAATGAGCAGTTCTTC
>TRBV7-9|TRBJ2-7|TRBD2|many
CASSRFLGSGSREQYF
TGTGCCAGCAGCCGATTTTTGGGTAGCGGGAGTCGGGAGCAGTACTTC
>TRBV29-1|TRBJ2-2|NA|NA
CSVGKRDTGELFF
TGCAGCGTTGGAAAGCGGGACACCGGGGAGCTGTTTTTT
>TRBV12-3/TRBV12-4|TRBJ1-5|TRBD1|NA
CASSLVWTGGVGGNQPQHF
TGTGCCAGCAGTTTAGTCTGGACAGGGGGCGTGGGGGGCAATCAGCCCCAGCATTTT
>TRBV7-8|TRBJ2-3|NA|NA
CASSLPLGLSTDTQYF
TGTGCCAGCAGCCTCCCCCTGGGACTGAGCACAGATACGCAGTATTTT
>TRBV5-1|TRBJ2-1|TRBD1|NA
CASRRNGQAGYNEQFF
TGCGCCAGCAGGAGAAACGGACAGGCCGGCTACAATGAGCAGTTCTTC
>TRBV12-3/TRBV12-4|TRBJ2-7|NA|many
CASSSPGRGHYEQYF
TGTGCCAGCAGTTCCCCGGGGAGGGGGCACTACGAGCAGTACTTC
>TRBV24-1|TRBJ2-5|TRBD2|NA
CATSDSRLAVQETQYF
TGTGCCACCAGTGATTCTCGACTAGCAGTCCAAGAGACCCAGTACTTC
>TRBV5-1|TRBJ1-2|NA|NA
CASSLEFGGIGAYGYTF
TGCGCCAGCAGCTTGGAGTTTGGGGGGATCGGAGCTTATGGCTACACCTTC
>TRBV29-1|TRBJ2-1|TRBD2|NA
CSAIGLAEPYNEQFF
TGCAGCGCCATTGGACTAGCGGAACCTTACAATGAGCAGTTCTTC
>TRBV4-3|TRBJ2-7|NA|few
CASSQEPISSYEQYF
TGCGCCAGCAGCCAAGAACCCATCAGTTCCTACGAGCAGTACTTC
>TRBV15|TRBJ2-7|TRBD1|few
CATSRPSLGTGSSYEQYF
TGTGCCACCAGCAGGCCTTCCCTTGGGACAGGGAGCTCCTACGAGCAGTACTTC
>TRBV29-1|TRBJ2-7|NA|few
CSVEVNTYPRKQYF
TGCAGCGTTGAAGTTAACACCTACCCCAGGAAGCAGTACTTC
>TRBV5-4|TRBJ2-3|TRBD1|NA
CASSRLGQGSGDTQYF
TGTGCCAGCAGCAGATTAGGACAGGGGAGTGGAGATACGCAGTATTTT
>TRBV4-2|TRBJ2-7|NA|few
CASSLTVGEPYEQYF
TGTGCCAGCAGCTTAACGGTTGGGGAACCCTACGAGCAGTACTTC
>TRBV3-1|TRBJ2-1|NA|NA
CASSQDIPGINEQFF
TGTGCCAGCAGCCAAGATATACCGGGGATCAATGAGCAGTTCTTC
>TRBV12-3/TRBV12-4|TRBJ2-5|NA|NA
CASSLLGIQETQYF
TGTGCCAGCAGTTTATTAGGGATCCAAGAGACCCAGTACTTC
>TRBV24-1|TRBJ1-1|TRBD1|NA
CATSERTGGVEVAFF
TGTGCCACCAGTGAGCGGACAGGGGGCGTTGAAGTAGCTTTCTTT
>TRBV5-1|TRBJ2-1|TRBD2|few
CASSLPGGPDAEQFF
TGCGCCAGCAGCTTGCCGGGGGGGCCTGACGCTGAGCAGTTCTTC
>TRBV12-3/TRBV12-4|TRBJ1-4|NA|few
CASSSQGVATNEKLFF
TGTGCCAGCAGCTCACAGGGTGTCGCAACTAATGAAAAACTGTTTTTT
>TRBV18|TRBJ2-1|NA|NA
CASSPAGRLDEQFF
TGTGCCAGCTCGCCAGCGGGCCGCTTAGATGAGCAGTTCTTC
>TRBV2|TRBJ1-2|NA|NA
CASSEGSRNYGYTF
TGTGCCAGCAGTGAGGGGTCGCGCAACTATGGCTACACCTTC
>TRBV20-1|TRBJ2-2|NA|NA
CSANKDSYTGELFF
TGCAGTGCTAACAAGGACAGTTACACCGGGGAGCTGTTTTTT
>TRBV6-5|TRBJ2-5|NA|NA
CASSYSNGEFAETQYF
TGTGCCAGCAGTTACTCGAATGGCGAGTTTGCAGAGACCCAGTACTTC
>TRBV11-3|TRBJ2-7|NA|NA
CASSGPGEQYF
TGTGCCAGCAGCGGGCCGGGTGAGCAGTACTTC
>TRBV24-1|TRBJ2-7|NA|few
CATSDSARRQQYF
TGTGCCACCAGTGATTCCGCGAGGCGCCAGCAGTACTTC
>TRBV6-1|TRBJ2-5|TRBD2|NA
CASSERPSGGEETQYF
TGTGCCAGCAGTGAACGGCCTAGCGGGGGGGAAGAGACCCAGTACTTC
>TRBV10-3|TRBJ2-7|NA|few
CAIKADYEQYF
TGTGCCATCAAGGCGGATTACGAGCAGTACTTC
>TRBV30|TRBJ2-7|NA|NA
CAWTGTDFDEQYF
TGTGCCTGGACAGGGACCGACTTCGACGAGCAGTACTTC
>TRBV9|TRBJ2-5|NA|few
CASSVRGLETQYF
TGTGCCAGCAGCGTTCGGGGTTTGGAGACCCAGTACTTC
>TRBV12-3/TRBV12-4|TRBJ2-1|TRBD2|few
CASQTSGEEEQFF
TGTGCCAGCCAGACTAGCGGGGAAGAAGAGCAGTTCTTC
>TRBV5-1|TRBJ2-7|NA|NA
CASSGGLLTKSYEQYF
TGCGCCAGCAGCGGGGGGCTACTCACAAAATCCTACGAGCAGTACTTC